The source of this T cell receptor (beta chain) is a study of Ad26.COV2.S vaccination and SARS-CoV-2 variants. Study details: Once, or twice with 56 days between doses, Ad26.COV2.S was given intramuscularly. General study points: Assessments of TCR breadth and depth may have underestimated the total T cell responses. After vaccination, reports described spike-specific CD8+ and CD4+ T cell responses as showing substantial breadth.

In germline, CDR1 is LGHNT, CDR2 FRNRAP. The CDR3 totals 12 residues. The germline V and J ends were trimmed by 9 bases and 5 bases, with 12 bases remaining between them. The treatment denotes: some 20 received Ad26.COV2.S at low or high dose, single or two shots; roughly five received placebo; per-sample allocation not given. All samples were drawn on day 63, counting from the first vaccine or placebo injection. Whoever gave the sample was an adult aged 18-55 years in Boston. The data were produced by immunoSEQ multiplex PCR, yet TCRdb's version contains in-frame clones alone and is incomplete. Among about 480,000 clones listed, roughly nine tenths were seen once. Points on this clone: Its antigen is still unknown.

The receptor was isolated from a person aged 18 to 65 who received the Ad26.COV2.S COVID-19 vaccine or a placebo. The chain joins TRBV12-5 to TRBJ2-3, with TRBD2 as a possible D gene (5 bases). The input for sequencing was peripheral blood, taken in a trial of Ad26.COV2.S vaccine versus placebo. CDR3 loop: CASSTGGDTQYF. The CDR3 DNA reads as TGTGCTAGCTCTACCGGAGGAGATACGCAGTATTTT. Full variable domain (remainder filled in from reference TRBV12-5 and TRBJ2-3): DARVTQTPRHKVTEMGQEVTMRCQPILGHNTVFWYRQTMMQGLELLAYFRNRAPLDDSGMPKDRFSAEMPDATLATLKIQPSEPRDSAVYFCASSTGGDTQYFGPGTRLTVL.